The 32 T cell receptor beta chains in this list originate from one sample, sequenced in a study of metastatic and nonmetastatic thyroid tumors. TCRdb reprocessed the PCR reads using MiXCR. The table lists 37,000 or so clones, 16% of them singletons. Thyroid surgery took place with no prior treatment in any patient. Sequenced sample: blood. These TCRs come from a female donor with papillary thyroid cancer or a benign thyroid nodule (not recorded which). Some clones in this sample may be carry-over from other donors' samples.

DNA of the CDR3: TGTGCCAGCAGCTTTGTTGGAAACGAGCAGTACTTC. Its translation: CASSFVGNEQYF. The chain links TRBV5-4 to TRBJ2-7; unclear D gene. The V and J ends lost 2 bases and 5 bases respectively, with 8 bases between them. Germline CDR1 and CDR2: SGHNT and YYREEE (reference sequence). The CDR3 runs 12 residues. The complete variable domain, with remaining parts taken from reference TRBV5-4 and TRBJ2-7, reads ETGVTQSPTHLIKTRGQQVTLRCSSQSGHNTVSWYQQALGQGPQFIFQYYREEENGRGNFPPRFSGLQFPNYSSELNVNALELDDSALYLCASSFVGNEQYFGPGTRLTVT.

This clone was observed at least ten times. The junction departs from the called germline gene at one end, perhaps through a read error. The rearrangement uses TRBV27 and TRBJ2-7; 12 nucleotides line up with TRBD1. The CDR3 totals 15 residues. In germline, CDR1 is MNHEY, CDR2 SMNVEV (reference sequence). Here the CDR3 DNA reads TGTGCCAGCAGTTTCGGGACAGGGGGCTCCAACGAGCAGTACTTC. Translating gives CASSFGTGGSNEQYF.

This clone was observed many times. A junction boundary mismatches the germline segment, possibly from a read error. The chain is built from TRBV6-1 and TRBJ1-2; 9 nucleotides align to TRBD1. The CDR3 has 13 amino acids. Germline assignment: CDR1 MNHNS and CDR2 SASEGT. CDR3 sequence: CAGRGGQGYGYTF. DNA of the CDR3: TGTGCCGGCAGGGGGGGACAGGGCTATGGCTACACCTTC.

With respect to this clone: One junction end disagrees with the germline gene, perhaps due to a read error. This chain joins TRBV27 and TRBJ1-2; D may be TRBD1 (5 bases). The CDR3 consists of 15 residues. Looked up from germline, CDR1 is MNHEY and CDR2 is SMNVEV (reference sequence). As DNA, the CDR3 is TGTGCCAGCAGTTTTGGGGGGTCCTCTAACTATGTCTACACCTTC. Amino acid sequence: CASSFGGSSNYVYTF.

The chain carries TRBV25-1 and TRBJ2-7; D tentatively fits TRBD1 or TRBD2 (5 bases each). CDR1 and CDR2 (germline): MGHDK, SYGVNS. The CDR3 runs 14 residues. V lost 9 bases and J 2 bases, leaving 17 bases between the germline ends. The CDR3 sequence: CASDKRGRPYEQYF. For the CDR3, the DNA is TGTGCCAGTGACAAGAGGGGCCGCCCCTACGAGCAGTACTTC.

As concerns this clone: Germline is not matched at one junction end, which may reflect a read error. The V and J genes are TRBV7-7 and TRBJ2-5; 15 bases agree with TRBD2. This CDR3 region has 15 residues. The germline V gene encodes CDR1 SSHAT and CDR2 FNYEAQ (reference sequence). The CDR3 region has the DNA TGTGTTAGCAGCTCCGGACTAGCGGGGGGGAAGACACAGTACTTC. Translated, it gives CVSSSGLAGGKTQYF.

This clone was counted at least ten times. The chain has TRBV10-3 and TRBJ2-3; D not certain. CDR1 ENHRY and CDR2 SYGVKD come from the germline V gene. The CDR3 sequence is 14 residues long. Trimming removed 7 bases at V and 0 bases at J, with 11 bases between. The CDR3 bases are TGTGCCATCAATGGCAGAACTAGCACAGATACGCAGTATTTT. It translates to CAINGRTSTDTQYF.

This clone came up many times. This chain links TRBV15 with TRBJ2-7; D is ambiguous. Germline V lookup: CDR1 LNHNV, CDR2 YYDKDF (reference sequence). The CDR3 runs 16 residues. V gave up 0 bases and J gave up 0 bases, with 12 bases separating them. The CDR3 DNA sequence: TGTGCCACCAGCAGAGATGGGTGGGGTTACTCCTACGAGCAGTACTTC. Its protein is CATSRDGWGYSYEQYF.

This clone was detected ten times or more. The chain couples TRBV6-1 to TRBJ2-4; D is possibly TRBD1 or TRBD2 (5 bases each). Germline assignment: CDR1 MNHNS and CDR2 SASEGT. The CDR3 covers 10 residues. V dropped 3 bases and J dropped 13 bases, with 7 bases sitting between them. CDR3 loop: CASSEWGQYF. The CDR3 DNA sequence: TGTGCCAGCAGTGAGTGGGGGCAGTACTTC.

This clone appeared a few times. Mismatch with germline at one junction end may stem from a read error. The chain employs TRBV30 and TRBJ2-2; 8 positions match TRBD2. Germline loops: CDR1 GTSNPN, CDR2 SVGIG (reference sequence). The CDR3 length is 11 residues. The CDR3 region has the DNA TGTGCCTCCTGGAGAGGCGGGGGGCTGCTTTTT. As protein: CASWRGGGLLF.

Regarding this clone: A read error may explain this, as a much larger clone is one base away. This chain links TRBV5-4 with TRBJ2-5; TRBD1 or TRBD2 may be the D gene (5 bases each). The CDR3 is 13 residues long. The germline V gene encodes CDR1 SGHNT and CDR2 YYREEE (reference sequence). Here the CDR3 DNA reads TGTGACAGCAGCCGGGACCTGGGGGAGACCCAGTACTTC. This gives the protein CDSSRDLGETQYF.

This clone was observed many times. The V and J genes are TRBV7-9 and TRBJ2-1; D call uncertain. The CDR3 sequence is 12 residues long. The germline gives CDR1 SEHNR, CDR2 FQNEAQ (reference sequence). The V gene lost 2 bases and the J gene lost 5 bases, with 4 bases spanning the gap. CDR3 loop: CASSLSDNEQFF. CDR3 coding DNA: TGTGCCAGCAGCTTATCCGACAATGAGCAGTTCTTC.

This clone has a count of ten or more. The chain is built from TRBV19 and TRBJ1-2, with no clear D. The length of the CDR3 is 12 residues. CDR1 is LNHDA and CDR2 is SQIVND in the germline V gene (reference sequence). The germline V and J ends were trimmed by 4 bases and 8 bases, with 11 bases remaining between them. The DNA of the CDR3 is TGTGCCAGTAGTAGGAGCGGATTCGGCTACACCTTC. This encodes CASSRSGFGYTF.

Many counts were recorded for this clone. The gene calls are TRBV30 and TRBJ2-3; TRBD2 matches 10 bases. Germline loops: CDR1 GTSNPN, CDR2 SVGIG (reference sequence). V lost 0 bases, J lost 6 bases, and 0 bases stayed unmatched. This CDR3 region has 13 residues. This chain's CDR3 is CAWSVSGRDTQYF. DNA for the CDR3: TGTGCCTGGAGTGTTAGCGGGAGGGATACGCAGTATTTT.

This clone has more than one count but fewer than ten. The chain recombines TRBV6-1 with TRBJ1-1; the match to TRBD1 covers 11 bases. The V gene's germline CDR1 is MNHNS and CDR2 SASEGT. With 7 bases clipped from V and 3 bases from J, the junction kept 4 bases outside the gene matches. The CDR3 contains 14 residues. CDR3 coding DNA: TGTGCCAGCACCCGGACAGGGGGCGACACTGAAGCTTTCTTT. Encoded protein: CASTRTGGDTEAFF.

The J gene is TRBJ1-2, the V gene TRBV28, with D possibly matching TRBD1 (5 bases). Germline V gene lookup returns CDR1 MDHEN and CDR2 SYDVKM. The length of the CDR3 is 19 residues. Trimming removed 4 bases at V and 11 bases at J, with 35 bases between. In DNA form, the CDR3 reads TGTGCCAGCAGTTCTACCGGGACCACGTCCATGGATCTAAACTATTGTTACACCTTC. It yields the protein CASSSTGTTSMDLNYCYTF.

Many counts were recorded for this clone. CDR3 amino acids: CAISERVENTGELFF. CDR3 DNA sequence: TGTGCCATCAGTGAAAGGGTCGAAAACACCGGGGAGCTGTTTTTT. This chain connects TRBV10-3 to TRBJ2-2; D gene ambiguous. Trimming cost V 3 bases and J 2 bases, with 10 bases left between them. CDR3 length: 15 residues. CDR1 ENHRY and CDR2 SYGVKD come from the germline V gene.

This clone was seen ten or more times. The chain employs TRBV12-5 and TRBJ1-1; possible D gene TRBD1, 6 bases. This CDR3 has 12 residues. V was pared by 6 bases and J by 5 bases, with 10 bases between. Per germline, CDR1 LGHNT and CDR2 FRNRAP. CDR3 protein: CASGPQGTEAFF. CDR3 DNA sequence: TGTGCTAGTGGCCCACAGGGAACTGAAGCTTTCTTT.

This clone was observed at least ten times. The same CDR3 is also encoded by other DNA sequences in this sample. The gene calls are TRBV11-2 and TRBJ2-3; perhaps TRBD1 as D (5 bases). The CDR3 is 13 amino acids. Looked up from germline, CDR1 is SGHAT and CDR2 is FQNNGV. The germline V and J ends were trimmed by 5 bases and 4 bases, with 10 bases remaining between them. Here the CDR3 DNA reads TGTGCCAGCAGCGGCAGGGTTGCAGATACGCAGTATTTT. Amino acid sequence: CASSGRVADTQYF.

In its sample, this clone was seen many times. CDR3 sequence (DNA): TGTGCCAGCAGTCAGAGGTCCACCGGGGAGCTGTTTTTT. This sequence encodes CASSQRSTGELFF. The V gene is TRBV27, the J gene TRBJ2-2, with D hard to call. Trimming pared 5 bases from V and 4 bases from J, leaving 8 bases between. Germline V lookup: CDR1 MNHEY, CDR2 SMNVEV (reference sequence). The CDR3 totals 13 residues.

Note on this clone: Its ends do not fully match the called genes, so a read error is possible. The CDR3 here is CAISLAAGGLPYYEQYF. CDR3 in DNA: TGTGCCATCAGCTTAGCGGCAGGGGGCCTCCCGTACTACGAGCAGTACTTC. The chain couples TRBV7-2 to TRBJ2-7; 8 bases are shared with TRBD1. The CDR3 spans 17 residues. Germline CDR1 is SGHTA and CDR2 is FQGNSA. The full variable domain, its missing parts supplied by reference TRBV7-2 and TRBJ2-7, is GAGVSQSPSNKVTEKGKDVELRCDPISGHTALYWYRQSLGQGLEFLIYFQGNSAPDKSGLPSDRFSAERTGGSVSTLTIQRTQQEDSAVYLCAISLAAGGLPYYEQYFGPGTRLTVT.

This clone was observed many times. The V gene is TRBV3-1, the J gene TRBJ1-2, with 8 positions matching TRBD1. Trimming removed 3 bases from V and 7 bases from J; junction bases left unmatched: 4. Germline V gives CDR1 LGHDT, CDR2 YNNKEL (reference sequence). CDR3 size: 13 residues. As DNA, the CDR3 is TGTGCCAGCAGCCACGGACAGGGTGCTGGCTACACCTTC. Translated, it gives CASSHGQGAGYTF.

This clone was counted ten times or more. The CDR3: CASRTTGWNSPLHF. CDR3 DNA sequence: TGCGCCAGCCGCACGACGGGATGGAATTCACCCCTCCACTTT. The genes are TRBV5-1 and TRBJ1-6, with D uncertain. Per the germline V gene, CDR1 is SGHRS and CDR2 is YFSETQ. The CDR3 contains 14 residues. Trimming took off 7 bases at V and 7 bases at J, with 15 bases between the two ends. The full variable domain, its missing parts supplied by reference TRBV5-1 and TRBJ1-6, is KAGVTQTPRYLIKTRGQQVTLSCSPISGHRSVSWYQQTPGQGLQFLFEYFSETQRNKGNFPGRFSGRQFSNSRSEMNVSTLELGDSALYLCASRTTGWNSPLHFGNGTRLTVT.

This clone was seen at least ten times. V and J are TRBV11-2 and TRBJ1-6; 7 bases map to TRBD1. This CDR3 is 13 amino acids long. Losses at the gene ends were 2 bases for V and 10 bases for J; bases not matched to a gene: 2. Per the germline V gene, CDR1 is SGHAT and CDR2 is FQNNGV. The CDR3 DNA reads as TGTGCCAGCAGCTTAACAGGGGAGTCACCCCTCCACTTT. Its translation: CASSLTGESPLHF.

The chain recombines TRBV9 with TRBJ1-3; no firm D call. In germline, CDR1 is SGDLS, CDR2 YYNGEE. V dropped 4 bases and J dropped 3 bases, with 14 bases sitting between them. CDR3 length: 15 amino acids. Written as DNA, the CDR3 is TGTGCCAGCAGCCCCGTGTCAGTGCATGGAAACACCATATATTTT. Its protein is CASSPVSVHGNTIYF.

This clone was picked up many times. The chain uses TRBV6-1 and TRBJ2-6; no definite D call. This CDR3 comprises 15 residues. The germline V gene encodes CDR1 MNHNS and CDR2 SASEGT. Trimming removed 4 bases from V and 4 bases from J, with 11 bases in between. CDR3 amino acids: CASSAVIAGANVLTF. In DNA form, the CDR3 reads TGTGCCAGCAGTGCGGTCATCGCCGGGGCCAACGTCCTGACTTTC.

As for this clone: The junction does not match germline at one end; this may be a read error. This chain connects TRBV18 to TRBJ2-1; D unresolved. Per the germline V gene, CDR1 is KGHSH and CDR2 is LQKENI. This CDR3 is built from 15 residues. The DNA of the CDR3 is TGTGTCAGCTCCTCCCCAGCTTACTCCTACAATGAGCAGTTCTTC. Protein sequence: CVSSSPAYSYNEQFF. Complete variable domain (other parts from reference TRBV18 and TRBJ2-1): NAGVMQNPRHLVRRRGQEARLRCSPMKGHSHVYWYRQLPEEGLKFMVYLQKENIIDESGMPKERFSAEFPKEGPSILRIQQVVRGDSAAYFCVSSSPAYSYNEQFFGPGTRLTVL.

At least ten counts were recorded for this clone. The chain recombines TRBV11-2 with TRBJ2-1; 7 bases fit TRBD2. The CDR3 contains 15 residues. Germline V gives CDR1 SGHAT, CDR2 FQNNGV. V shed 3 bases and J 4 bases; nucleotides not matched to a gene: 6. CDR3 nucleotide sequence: TGTGCCAGCAGCTTTCCGGCTAGCGGTTACAATGAGCAGTTCTTC. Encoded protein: CASSFPASGYNEQFF.

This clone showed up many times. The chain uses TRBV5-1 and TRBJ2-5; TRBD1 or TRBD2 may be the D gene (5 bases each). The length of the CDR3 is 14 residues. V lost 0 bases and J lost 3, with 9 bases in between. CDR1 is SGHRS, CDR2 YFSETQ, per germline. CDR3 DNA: TGCGCCAGCAGCTTGGATGGGGACGAAGAGACCCAGTACTTC. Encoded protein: CASSLDGDEETQYF.

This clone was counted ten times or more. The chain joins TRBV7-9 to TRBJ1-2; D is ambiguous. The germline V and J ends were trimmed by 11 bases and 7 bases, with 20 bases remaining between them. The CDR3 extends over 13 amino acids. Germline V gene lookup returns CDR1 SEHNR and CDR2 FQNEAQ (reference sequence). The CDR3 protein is CAAIAGTSGGYTF. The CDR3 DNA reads TGTGCCGCCATCGCCGGTACGTCTGGTGGCTACACCTTC.

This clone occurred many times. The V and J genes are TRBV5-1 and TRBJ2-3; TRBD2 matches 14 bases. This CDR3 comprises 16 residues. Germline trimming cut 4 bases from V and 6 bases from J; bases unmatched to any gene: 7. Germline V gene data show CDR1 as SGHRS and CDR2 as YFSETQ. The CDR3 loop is CASSRLAGGPTDTQYF. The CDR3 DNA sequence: TGCGCCAGCAGCCGACTAGCGGGAGGGCCAACGGATACGCAGTATTTT.

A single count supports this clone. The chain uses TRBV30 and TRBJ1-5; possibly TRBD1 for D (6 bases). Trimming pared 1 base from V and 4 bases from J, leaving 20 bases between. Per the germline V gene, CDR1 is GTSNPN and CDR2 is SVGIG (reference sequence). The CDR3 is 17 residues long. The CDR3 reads CAWSALTGTKKNQPQHF. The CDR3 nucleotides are TGTGCCTGGAGTGCACTAACCGGGACAAAAAAAAATCAGCCCCAGCATTTT.